Listed below are T cell receptor beta chains from one sample, sequenced in a study of blood T cells in healthy people across ages. TCRdb passed the 5' RACE reads through MiXCR, listing each CDR3 protein once. The table shows 1,800,000 or so distinct CDR3 sequences, with around 42% occurring only once. Sequencing was carried out using blood. These receptors came from a human donor in good health. Both conserved end residues are part of each CDR3. A D gene is named only where the DNA matches it firmly. Clone size is stated in some rows and not others, as once, few, many or a class when expanded.

d_call j_call clone_size v_call cdr3_nt cdr3_aa
TRBD1 TRBJ1-6 few TRBV18 TGTGCCAGCTCACCCCCGGACAGGGGGAATTCACCCCTCCACTTT CASSPPDRGNSPLHF
NA TRBJ2-3 few TRBV6-5 TGTGCCAGCAGTTACACACCCCAGGGACTGTGGGCAGATACGCAGTATTTT CASSYTPQGLWADTQYF
NA TRBJ2-3 NA TRBV29-1 TGCAGCGTTATGAAAGGGGGGTTTAGGACAGATACGCAGTATTTT CSVMKGGFRTDTQYF
NA TRBJ2-7 few TRBV7-6 TGTGCCGGCAGCTCCGGGACGGTTACCTACGAGCAGTACTTC CAGSSGTVTYEQYF
NA TRBJ1-1 NA TRBV5-4 TGTGCCAGCAGCTTGGTCACTGGGGATAGGTCGGTGGCTTTCTTT CASSLVTGDRSVAFF
TRBD1 TRBJ2-7 NA TRBV4-3 TGCGCCAGCAGCCATCTTGCTACTCTGGCAGGGGGTTCCTACGAGCAGTACTTC CASSHLATLAGGSYEQYF
NA TRBJ2-7 NA TRBV7-2 TGTGCCAGCAGCTCCCTTTCTAGTCTAGGCTTTTCAGGCGAGCAGTACTTC CASSSLSSLGFSGEQYF
NA TRBJ2-1 NA TRBV20-1 TGCAGTGCTGACAATCGAATAGGGCGTGAGCAGTTCTTC CSADNRIGREQFF
NA TRBJ1-4 NA TRBV24-1 TGTGCCACCTCTGAGTCCAGTGTTAATGAAAAACTGTTTTTT CATSESSVNEKLFF
NA TRBJ1-1 NA TRBV12-3/TRBV12-4 TGTGCCAGCAGTTTTTGGTCAGGGAGGGCCACTGAAGCTTTCTTT CASSFWSGRATEAFF
TRBD1 TRBJ1-4 NA TRBV20-1 TGCAGTGCCGAGCCCCTAACCGGGACAGGGTATGAAAAACTGTTTTTT CSAEPLTGTGYEKLFF
TRBD2 TRBJ2-1 NA TRBV5-4 TGTGCCAGCACCTCACGCGGGGGGGCGAAAGATTTTGAGCAGTTCTTC CASTSRGGAKDFEQFF
NA TRBJ1-5 many TRBV12-3/TRBV12-4 TGTGCCAGCAGTTTTGGAGGGGTAAATCAGCCCCAGCATTTT CASSFGGVNQPQHF
TRBD2 TRBJ2-3 NA TRBV4-3 TGCGCCAGCAGCCAAGTACTAGCTAGCGGGGGGGGGAATACGCAGTATTTT CASSQVLASGGGNTQYF
NA TRBJ1-5 few TRBV6-2/TRBV6-3 TGTGCCAGCAGTTACCTCTTCCAGGGGACCAAATATAGCAATCAGCCCCAGCATTTT CASSYLFQGTKYSNQPQHF
NA TRBJ1-4 few TRBV4-1 TGCGCCAGCAGCCAAGATAGGGACGAGTTCCGAAAACTGTTTTTT CASSQDRDEFRKLFF
NA TRBJ2-5 few TRBV13 TGTGCCAGCAGCTCGCGGGCGGGAATCGAGGGAGAGACCCAGTACTTC CASSSRAGIEGETQYF
NA TRBJ2-5 few TRBV6-2/TRBV6-3 TGTGCCAGCAGTTATCTTGGAGGGGGGAATGCGGAGACCCAGTACTTC CASSYLGGGNAETQYF
NA TRBJ2-1 once TRBV28 TGTGCCAGCAGGGAGCACTCGGGCTCCTACAATGAGCAGTTCTTC CASREHSGSYNEQFF
NA TRBJ2-7 NA TRBV7-2 TGTGCCAGCAGCATCACCTCGGACAGTCCTTACGAGCAGTACTTC CASSITSDSPYEQYF
NA TRBJ2-5 few TRBV7-3 TGTGCCAGCAGCTTAACCTTAGGGCGCGAAGAGACCCAGTACTTC CASSLTLGREETQYF
NA TRBJ2-7 NA TRBV6-1 TGTGCCACCGACAACAGACAGAGTGGAGCCTTGGGGTACGAGCAGTACTTC CATDNRQSGALGYEQYF
TRBD1 TRBJ2-2 NA TRBV12-3/TRBV12-4 TGTGCCAGCAGCTCAACCGGGACAGCCACCGGGGAGCTGTTTTTT CASSSTGTATGELFF
TRBD2 TRBJ2-1 NA TRBV7-2 TGTGCCAGCAGCCTAGCGGGGGGGCGGATCAATGAGCAGTTCTTC CASSLAGGRINEQFF
NA TRBJ1-1 NA TRBV5-1 TGCGCCAGCAGCTTGAGAGGGTCGACCACTGAAGCTTTCTTT CASSLRGSTTEAFF
NA TRBJ2-3 few TRBV5-1 TGCGCCAGCAGGTTTGTGAGGGTGACAGATACGCAGTATTTT CASRFVRVTDTQYF
NA TRBJ2-3 NA TRBV5-1 TGCGCCAGCAGCTTGGCCAGGGGGGGCCCAGATACGCAGTATTTT CASSLARGGPDTQYF
NA TRBJ2-7 few TRBV7-2 TGTGCCAGCAGCTTAGTCAGGGGACCCCACGAGCAGTACTTC CASSLVRGPHEQYF
NA TRBJ2-7 few TRBV6-5 TGTGCCAGCAGTTACTACAAAAATTACGAGCAGTACTTC CASSYYKNYEQYF
TRBD2 TRBJ2-5 few TRBV12-3/TRBV12-4 TGTGCCAGCAGTTTAAACCCGGGAGGGGAGACCCAGTACTTC CASSLNPGGETQYF
NA TRBJ2-1 NA TRBV5-1 TGCGCCAGCAGCTTGGCGTTAGCGGCTTTCCAAGAGACCCAGTTCTTC CASSLALAAFQETQFF
NA TRBJ1-4 few TRBV29-1 TGCAGCGTCGCCGGGACAATCCATGAAAAACTGTTTTTT CSVAGTIHEKLFF
NA TRBJ1-1 NA TRBV4-2 TGTGCCAGCAGCCAAGATTACCAGCAAATGGTCACTGAAGCTTTCTTT CASSQDYQQMVTEAFF
TRBD1 TRBJ1-6 NA TRBV13 TGTGCCAGCAGCTGGGGGACAGGGACCACTTCACCCCTCCACTTT CASSWGTGTTSPLHF
TRBD1 TRBJ1-2 NA TRBV4-2 TGTGCCAGCAGCCCGATTTCACAGGGGATTTACACCTTC CASSPISQGIYTF
NA TRBJ2-5 few TRBV11-3 TGTGCCAGCAGCTTAGATCGGGGCGGGGGCGAACAAGAGACCCAGTACTTC CASSLDRGGGEQETQYF
NA TRBJ2-7 NA TRBV20-1 TGCAGTGCCACCCACAAGGAGAGTTGTGACTTC CSATHKESCDF
NA TRBJ1-4 few TRBV5-5 TGTGCCAGCCTTAAGGGTCAAAAACAACCTAATGAAAAACTGTTTTTT CASLKGQKQPNEKLFF
TRBD1 TRBJ2-7 once TRBV2 TGTGCCAGCAGTGAAGATTTCTTACGTTGGGACAGTGGAGATTTTCGCGACGAGCAGTACTTC CASSEDFLRWDSGDFRDEQYF
TRBD1 TRBJ1-2 few TRBV9 TGTGCCAGCAGCACTATGGACAGGGAGGGCTACACCTTC CASSTMDREGYTF
TRBD1 TRBJ1-2 NA TRBV7-3 TGTGTCAGCAGCGATACAGGGGACTATGGCTACACCTTC CVSSDTGDYGYTF
TRBD2 TRBJ2-1 NA TRBV3-1 TGTGCCAGCAGCCAATACCGCCGGCACGCGGGGGGAATAAGCTCCTACAATGAGCAGTTCTTC CASSQYRRHAGGISSYNEQFF
TRBD1 TRBJ2-5 NA TRBV5-1 TGCGCCAGCAGTGTGGGACAGGCAGAGACCCAGTACTTC CASSVGQAETQYF
NA TRBJ1-1 NA TRBV7-2 TGTGCCAGCAGCTTAGGGGACGGATTCATGAACACTGAAGCTTTCTTT CASSLGDGFMNTEAFF
NA TRBJ2-7 NA TRBV20-1 TGCAGGGCAGGGTCACCCTACGAGCAGTACTTC CRAGSPYEQYF
NA TRBJ1-1 few TRBV11-3 TGTGCCAGCAGCGCCACCGGAGTGACCCCTGAAGCTTTCTTT CASSATGVTPEAFF
NA TRBJ2-4 few TRBV6-1 TGTGCCAGCAGTGAATTTGGTAGACTCCAACAGGGTCCTAACATTCAGTACTTC CASSEFGRLQQGPNIQYF
NA TRBJ2-3 NA TRBV13 TGTGCCAGCAGCTTTTGGGGGCCGGGCACAGATACGCAGTATTTT CASSFWGPGTDTQYF
TRBD2 TRBJ2-7 NA TRBV4-1 TGCGCCAGCAGCCAAGGCCCAGCGGGGGACACATACGAGCAGTACTTC CASSQGPAGDTYEQYF
NA TRBJ2-1 NA TRBV29-1 TGCAGCGTTGACCCGGGACGGAATGAGCAGTTCTTC CSVDPGRNEQFF
NA TRBJ1-1 few TRBV2 TGTGCCCAACAGCATAGGTTAGGCACTGAAGCTTTCTTT CAQQHRLGTEAFF
NA TRBJ2-3 NA TRBV4-3 TGCGCCAGCAGCCAAGATCCGGGAGAGGGTGAGGCAGATACGCAGTATTTT CASSQDPGEGEADTQYF
NA TRBJ2-7 NA TRBV5-5 TGTGCCAGCAGCGCGGACAGCAAGGGTGGCGGTCGCTCCTACGAGCAGTACTTC CASSADSKGGGRSYEQYF
TRBD2 TRBJ2-7 few TRBV4-2 TGTGCCAGCAGCCAACGGTTTAGCGGGGGTCTAAGGTCCTACGAGCAGTACTTC CASSQRFSGGLRSYEQYF
TRBD1 TRBJ1-2 many TRBV5-1 TGCGCCAGCACCCTCGACAGGGACTATGGCTACACCTTC CASTLDRDYGYTF